This entry lists 15 T cell receptor beta chains sequenced from one sample in a study of siplizumab effects on memory and regulatory T cells (dated by TCRdb to between 2017 and 2020). Libraries were constructed by the immunoSEQ multiplex PCR assay. Imported from immuneACCESS, the table was reduced by TCRdb to in-frame sequences with V and J called. These copies leave out some clones; in studies compared against another copy, an unresolved V gene accounts for under half, and the cause of the remainder is not known. For this sample there are some 96,000 clones; around 90% appear just once. About 0.15% of the sample is held by the ten biggest clonotypes. Source material: CD4+ T cells sorted from blood. The receptors stem from a human donor in good health.

The rearrangement links TRBV7-7 to TRBJ2-5; 8 bases agree with TRBD2. This CDR3 is 16 amino acids long. Trimming removed 4 bases from V and 5 bases from J; junction bases left unmatched: 12. Germline-derived CDR1 and CDR2 are SSHAT and FNYEAQ (reference sequence). CDR3 region: CASSCFAGVAGETQYF. Here the CDR3 DNA reads TGTGCCAGCAGCTGCTTCGCTGGGGTAGCGGGGGAGACCCAGTACTTC.

The genes are TRBV9 and TRBJ2-1, with D possibly being TRBD2 (5 bases). The CDR3 length is 18 residues. V dropped 0 bases and J dropped 0 bases, with 16 bases sitting between them. Germline CDR1 and CDR2: SGDLS and YYNGEE. The CDR3 loop reads CASSVGGDPASSYNEQFF. The CDR3 DNA reads TGTGCCAGCAGCGTAGGGGGAGACCCGGCCAGCTCCTACAATGAGCAGTTCTTC.

The chain has TRBV27 and TRBJ1-2; 7 nucleotides match TRBD1. V shed 2 bases, J shed 4 bases, and the junction held 1 base outside the gene matches. The CDR3 has 13 residues. CDR1 and CDR2 from the germline V gene are MNHEY and SMNVEV (reference sequence). The DNA for the CDR3 is TGTGCCAGCAGTTTACAGGGGGGCTATGGCTACACCTTC. Translation gives CASSLQGGYGYTF.

The rearrangement uses TRBV2 and TRBJ1-2, with TRBD1 identical over 9 bases. CDR3 length equals 13 residues. Germline V CDR1 and CDR2: SNHLY, FYNNEI. V lost 8 bases to trimming and J lost 4 bases; unmatched junction nucleotides: 5. The CDR3 region is CASSGQGIYGYTF. The CDR3, as DNA: TGTGCCAGCTCCGGACAGGGGATCTATGGCTACACCTTC.

V is TRBV19 and J is TRBJ1-1, with D possibly TRBD1 on 6 matching bases. In germline, CDR1 is LNHDA, CDR2 SQIVND (reference sequence). CDR3 length equals 16 residues. With 3 bases removed from V and 2 bases from J, the gap between germline ends came to 16 bases. The CDR3 sequence is CASSMLFRGTNTEAFF. The CDR3 DNA reads as TGTGCCAGTAGTATGTTATTCCGGGGGACAAACACTGAAGCTTTCTTT.

Comments on this clone: In the same sample, other DNA sequences code for this CDR3. The V gene is TRBV28, the J gene TRBJ2-3; D is possibly TRBD1 (6 bases). Germline V lookup: CDR1 MDHEN, CDR2 SYDVKM. The CDR3 has 15 residues. The V and J ends lost 3 bases and 1 base respectively, with 11 bases between them. CDR3 sequence: CASSFSRGGTDTQYF. The CDR3 DNA is TGTGCCAGCAGTTTTTCCAGGGGTGGCACAGATACGCAGTATTTT.

The rearrangement joins TRBV19 to TRBJ2-1; tentatively, D is TRBD1 (6 bases). This CDR3 has 16 residues. V was trimmed by 5 bases and J by 4 bases, leaving 18 bases between them. CDR1 LNHDA and CDR2 SQIVND come from the germline V gene (reference sequence). The chain's CDR3 is CASSPKGVADYNEQFF. The CDR3, as DNA: TGTGCCAGTAGTCCCAAGGGGGTGGCGGATTACAATGAGCAGTTCTTC.

The chain is built from TRBV28 and TRBJ2-3; 9 bases align to TRBD1. The germline gives CDR1 MDHEN, CDR2 SYDVKM. The trim removed 7 bases at V and 4 bases at J, leaving 3 bases unmatched. The length of the CDR3 is 13 residues. CDR3 residues: CASKDRGADTQYF. Here the CDR3 DNA reads TGTGCCAGCAAGGACAGGGGCGCAGATACGCAGTATTTT.

V usage is TRBV6-5 and J usage is TRBJ1-1; the D is unclear. The CDR3 sequence is 13 residues long. V lost 6 bases to trimming and J lost 1 base, with 9 bases between them. CDR1 is MNHEY and CDR2 is SVGAGI in the germline V gene. The CDR3 loop is CASRGRGNTEAFF. The DNA of the CDR3 is TGTGCCAGCAGGGGCCGAGGGAACACTGAAGCTTTCTTT.

The V call is TRBV4-3, the J call TRBJ2-7, with 7 bases fitting TRBD1. The germline V gene encodes CDR1 LGHNA and CDR2 YSLEER. The CDR3 consists of 15 residues. V lost 0 bases, J lost 6 bases, and 8 bases stayed unmatched. CDR3 sequence (DNA): TGCGCCAGCAGCCAAGATCAACAGGGGAGCCTCGAGCAGTACTTC. Protein: CASSQDQQGSLEQYF.

This clone has just one count. V and J are TRBV19 and TRBJ2-5, with 7 bases identical to TRBD2. CDR1 LNHDA and CDR2 SQIVND come from the germline V gene (reference sequence). The CDR3 consists of 14 residues. With 3 bases clipped from V and 5 bases from J, the junction kept 6 bases outside the gene matches. The CDR3 loop is CASSIGTMSETQYF. The CDR3 coding sequence is TGTGCCAGTAGTATCGGGACTATGTCTGAGACCCAGTACTTC.

CDR3 in DNA: TGTGCCAGCAGTTACCTCCTAGCGGGGGTGAGTGAGCAGTTCTTC. This translates into CASSYLLAGVSEQFF. The rearrangement joins TRBV6-5 to TRBJ2-1; 10 nucleotides agree with TRBD2. The trim removed 2 bases at V and 9 bases at J, leaving 7 bases unmatched. CDR3 length equals 15 residues. Germline assignment: CDR1 MNHEY and CDR2 SVGAGI.

This clone was seen once. The chain carries TRBV7-6 and TRBJ2-1; the D gene could be TRBD1 or TRBD2 (5 bases each). Germline values: CDR1 SGHVS, CDR2 FNYEAQ. CDR3 length: 15 amino acids. V was shortened by 2 bases and J by 1 base, with 9 bases between the two germline ends. CDR3 sequence (DNA): TGTGCCAGCAGCTTATGGGACGGATCCTACAATGAGCAGTTCTTC. Its translation is CASSLWDGSYNEQFF.

The chain employs TRBV6-6 and TRBJ1-5; D remains unclear. V gave up 2 bases and J gave up 7 bases, with 6 bases separating them. Germline CDR1 reads MNHNY; CDR2 reads SVGAGI (reference sequence). This CDR3 is 12 amino acids long. CDR3: CASSYAGQPQHF. The DNA of the CDR3 is TGTGCCAGCAGTTACGCTGGGCAGCCCCAGCATTTT.

The rearrangement links TRBV7-9 to TRBJ2-1; D is uncertain. V was clipped by 1 base and J by 2 bases, with 3 bases between them. Germline CDR1 and CDR2: SEHNR and FQNEAQ (reference sequence). This CDR3 contains 13 residues. The CDR3 DNA is TGTGCCAGCAGCTTAGGGCCCTACAATGAGCAGTTCTTC. The encoded protein is CASSLGPYNEQFF. Complete variable domain (other parts from reference TRBV7-9 and TRBJ2-1): DTGVSQNPRHKITKRGQNVTFRCDPISEHNRLYWYRQTLGQGPEFLTYFQNEAQLEKSRLLSDRFSAERPKGSFSTLEIQRTEQGDSAMYLCASSLGPYNEQFFGPGTRLTVL.